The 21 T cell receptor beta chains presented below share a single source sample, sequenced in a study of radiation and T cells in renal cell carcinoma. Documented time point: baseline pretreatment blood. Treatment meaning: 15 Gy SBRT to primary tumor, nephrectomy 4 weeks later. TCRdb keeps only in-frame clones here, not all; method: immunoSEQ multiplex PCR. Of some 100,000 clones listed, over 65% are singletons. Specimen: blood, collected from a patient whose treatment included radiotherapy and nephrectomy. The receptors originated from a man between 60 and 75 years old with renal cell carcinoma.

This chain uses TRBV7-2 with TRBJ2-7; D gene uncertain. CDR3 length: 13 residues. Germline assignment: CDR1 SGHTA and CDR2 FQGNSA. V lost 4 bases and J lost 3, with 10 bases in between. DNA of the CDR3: TGTGCCAGCAGCTCCCCATCGATCTACGAGCAGTACTTC. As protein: CASSSPSIYEQYF.

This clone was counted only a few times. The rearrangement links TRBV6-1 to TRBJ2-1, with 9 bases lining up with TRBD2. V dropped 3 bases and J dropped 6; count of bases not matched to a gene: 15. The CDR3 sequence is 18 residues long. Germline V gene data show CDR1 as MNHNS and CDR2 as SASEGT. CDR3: CASSDSGTSPRAGNEQFF. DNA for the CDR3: TGTGCCAGCAGTGATTCCGGGACTAGCCCAAGAGCAGGCAATGAGCAGTTCTTC.

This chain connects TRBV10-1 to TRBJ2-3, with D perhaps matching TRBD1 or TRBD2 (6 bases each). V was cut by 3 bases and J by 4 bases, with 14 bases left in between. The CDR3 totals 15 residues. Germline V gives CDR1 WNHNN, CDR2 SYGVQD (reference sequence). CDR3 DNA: TGCGCCAGCAGTGAAGCCGGGGGCAGGTCAGATACGCAGTATTTT. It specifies CASSEAGGRSDTQYF.

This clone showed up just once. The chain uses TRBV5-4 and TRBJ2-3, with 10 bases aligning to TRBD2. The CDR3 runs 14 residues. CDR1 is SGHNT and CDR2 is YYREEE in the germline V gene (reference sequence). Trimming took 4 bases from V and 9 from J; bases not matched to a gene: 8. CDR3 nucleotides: TGTGCCAGCAGCCCAATAGCGGGAGGTGGGACGCAGTATTTT. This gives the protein CASSPIAGGGTQYF.

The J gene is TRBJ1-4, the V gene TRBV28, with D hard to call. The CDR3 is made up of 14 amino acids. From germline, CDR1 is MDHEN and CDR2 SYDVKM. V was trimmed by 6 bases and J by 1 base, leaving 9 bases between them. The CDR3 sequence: CASSTEGTNEKLFF. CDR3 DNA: TGTGCCAGCAGCACGGAGGGAACTAATGAAAAACTGTTTTTT.

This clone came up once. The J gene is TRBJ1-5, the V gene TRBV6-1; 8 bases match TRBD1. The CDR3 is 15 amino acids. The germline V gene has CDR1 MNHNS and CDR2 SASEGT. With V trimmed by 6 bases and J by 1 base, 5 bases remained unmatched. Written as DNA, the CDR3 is TGTGCCAGCAGCGGACAGGGCCGGAGCAATCAGCCCCAGCATTTT. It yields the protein CASSGQGRSNQPQHF.

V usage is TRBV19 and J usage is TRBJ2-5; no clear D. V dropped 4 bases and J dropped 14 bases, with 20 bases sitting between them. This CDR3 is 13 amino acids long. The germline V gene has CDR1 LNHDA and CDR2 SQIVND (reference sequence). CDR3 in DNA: TGTGCCAGTAGTACCGACCGGGTCCAGCAGGTATACTTC. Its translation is CASSTDRVQQVYF.

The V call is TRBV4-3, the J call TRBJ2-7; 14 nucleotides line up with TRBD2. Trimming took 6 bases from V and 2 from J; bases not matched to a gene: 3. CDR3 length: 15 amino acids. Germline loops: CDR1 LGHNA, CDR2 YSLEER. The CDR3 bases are TGCGCCAGCAGGGAGGGACTAGCGGGGGCCTACGAGCAGTACTTC. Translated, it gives CASREGLAGAYEQYF.

In nucleotides, the CDR3 is TGTGCCAGCAGCTCAGGGAGCACTAATGAAAAACTGTTTTTT. Translation gives CASSSGSTNEKLFF. The gene calls are TRBV7-9 and TRBJ1-4; D is perhaps TRBD1 (5 bases). The CDR3 sequence is 14 residues long. Germline loops: CDR1 SEHNR, CDR2 FQNEAQ (reference sequence). The ends were cut back, 4 bases at V and 2 bases at J, with 8 bases in the middle.

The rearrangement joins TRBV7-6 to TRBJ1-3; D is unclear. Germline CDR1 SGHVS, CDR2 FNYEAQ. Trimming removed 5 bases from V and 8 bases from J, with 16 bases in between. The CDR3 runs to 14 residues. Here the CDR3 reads CASSANLGWDTIYF. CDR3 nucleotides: TGTGCCAGCAGCGCTAACCTTGGTTGGGACACCATATATTTT.

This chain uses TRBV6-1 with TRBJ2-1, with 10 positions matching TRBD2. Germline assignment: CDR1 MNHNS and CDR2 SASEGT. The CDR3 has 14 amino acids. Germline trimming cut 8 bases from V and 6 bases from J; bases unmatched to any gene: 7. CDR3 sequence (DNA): TGTGCCAGCCGCGGACTAGCGGAAATCAATGAGCAGTTCTTC. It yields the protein CASRGLAEINEQFF.

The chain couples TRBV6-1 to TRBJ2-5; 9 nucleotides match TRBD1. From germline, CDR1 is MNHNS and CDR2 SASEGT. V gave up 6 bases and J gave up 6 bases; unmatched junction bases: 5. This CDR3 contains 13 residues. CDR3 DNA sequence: TGTGCCAGCAGCCAGACAGGGGGACAGACCCAGTACTTC. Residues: CASSQTGGQTQYF.

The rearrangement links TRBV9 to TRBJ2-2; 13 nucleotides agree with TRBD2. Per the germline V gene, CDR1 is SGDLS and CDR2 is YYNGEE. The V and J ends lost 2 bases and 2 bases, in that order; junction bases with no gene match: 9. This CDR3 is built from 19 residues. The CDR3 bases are TGTGCCAGCAGCGTTAACGAGAAGGGACTAGCGGGAAACACCGGGGAGCTGTTTTTT. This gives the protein CASSVNEKGLAGNTGELFF.

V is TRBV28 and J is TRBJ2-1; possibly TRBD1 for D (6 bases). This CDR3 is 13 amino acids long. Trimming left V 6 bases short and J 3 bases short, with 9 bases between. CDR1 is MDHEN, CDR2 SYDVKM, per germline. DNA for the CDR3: TGTGCCAGCAGAGGGGACATCTACAATGAGCAGTTCTTC. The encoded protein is CASRGDIYNEQFF.

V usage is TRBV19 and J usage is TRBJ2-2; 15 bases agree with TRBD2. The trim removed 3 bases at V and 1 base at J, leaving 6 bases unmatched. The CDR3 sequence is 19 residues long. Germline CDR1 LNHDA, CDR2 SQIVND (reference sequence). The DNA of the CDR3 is TGTGCCAGTAGTATCGGGGGACTAGCGGGAGGTCTGAACACCGGGGAGCTGTTTTTT. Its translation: CASSIGGLAGGLNTGELFF.

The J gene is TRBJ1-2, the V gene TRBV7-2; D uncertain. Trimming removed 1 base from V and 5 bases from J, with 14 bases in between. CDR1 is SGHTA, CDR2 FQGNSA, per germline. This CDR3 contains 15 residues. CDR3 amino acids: CASSLVLSVLYGYTF. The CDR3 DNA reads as TGTGCCAGCAGCTTAGTACTATCTGTCCTTTATGGCTACACCTTC.

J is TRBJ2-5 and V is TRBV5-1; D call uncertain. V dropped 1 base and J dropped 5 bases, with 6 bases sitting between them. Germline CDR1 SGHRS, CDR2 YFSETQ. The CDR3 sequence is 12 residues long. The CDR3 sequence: CASSLTMETQYF. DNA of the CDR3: TGCGCCAGCAGCTTGACGATGGAGACCCAGTACTTC.

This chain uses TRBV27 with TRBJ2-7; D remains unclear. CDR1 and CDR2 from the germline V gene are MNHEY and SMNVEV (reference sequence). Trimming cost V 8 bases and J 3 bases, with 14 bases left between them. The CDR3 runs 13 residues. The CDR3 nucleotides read TGTGCCAGCTCTCGACGGGCCCTCTACGAGCAGTACTTC. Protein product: CASSRRALYEQYF.

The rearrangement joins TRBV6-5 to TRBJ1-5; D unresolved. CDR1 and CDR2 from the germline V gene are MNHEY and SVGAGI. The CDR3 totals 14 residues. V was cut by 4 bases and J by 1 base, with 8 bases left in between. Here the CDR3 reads CASSSRYSNQPQHF. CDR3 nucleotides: TGTGCCAGCAGTTCTCGTTACAGCAATCAGCCCCAGCATTTT.

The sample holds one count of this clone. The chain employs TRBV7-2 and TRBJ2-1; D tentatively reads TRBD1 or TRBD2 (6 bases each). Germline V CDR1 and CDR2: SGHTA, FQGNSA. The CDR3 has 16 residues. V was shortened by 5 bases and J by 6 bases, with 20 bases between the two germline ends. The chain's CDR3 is CASSTQTGGPGNEQFF. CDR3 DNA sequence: TGTGCCAGCAGCACCCAGACAGGAGGGCCGGGCAATGAGCAGTTCTTC.

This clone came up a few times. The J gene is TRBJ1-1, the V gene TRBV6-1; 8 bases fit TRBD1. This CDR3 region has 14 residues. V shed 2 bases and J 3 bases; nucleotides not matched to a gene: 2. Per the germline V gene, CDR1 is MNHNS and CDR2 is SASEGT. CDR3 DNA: TGTGCCAGCAGTGAACAGGGGGCGGACACTGAAGCTTTCTTT. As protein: CASSEQGADTEAFF.